Following are 19 T cell receptor beta chains from one sample sequenced in a study of T cells in Graves' hyperthyroidism and ophthalmopathy. Amplification targeted TCR beta CDR3 regions from RNA transcripts. HTBI primers were used for first-round RT-PCR of the TCR CDR3. TCRdb fed the multiplex PCR reads into MiXCR, producing one record per CDR3 protein. The sample holds about half a million distinct CDR3 sequences, about 20% seen once. Sample: blood. The receptor source for this set is a woman in her 70s with Graves' ophthalmopathy.

The gene calls are TRBV13 and TRBJ2-5, with 7 bases matching TRBD2. Germline CDR1 PRHDT, CDR2 FYEKMQ (reference sequence). This CDR3 has 16 amino acids. After removal of 4 bases from V and 0 bases from J, the junction contained 8 bases not matched to a gene. This CDR3 reads CASSYDVGGYQETQYF. The CDR3 nucleotides read TGTGCCAGCAGCTACGACGTGGGGGGGTACCAAGAGACCCAGTACTTC.

This clonotype was seen a single time. Relative to the germline gene, one junction end is altered; a read error may explain this. The chain recombines TRBV7-7 with TRBJ1-5; TRBD1 is a possible D gene (5 bases). Germline V CDR1 and CDR2: SSHAT, FNYEAQ (reference sequence). This CDR3 is 15 amino acids long. In DNA, the CDR3 is TGTGCTAGCAGCTTAAACAGGAGCTATTCAAGGGCCCAGCATTTT. The encoded protein is CASSLNRSYSRAQHF.

This clonotype has at least ten counts. The chain employs TRBV27 and TRBJ1-2; 10 bases are shared with TRBD1. V was pared by 5 bases and J by 3 bases, with 6 bases of the junction left unmatched. Germline V CDR1 and CDR2: MNHEY, SMNVEV (reference sequence). This CDR3 region has 15 residues. The CDR3 protein is CASSRQGASDYGYTF. The CDR3 DNA reads TGTGCCAGCAGTCGACAGGGGGCGAGTGACTATGGCTACACCTTC.

This clonotype was seen at least ten times. The chain recombines TRBV7-8 with TRBJ2-5; D is tentatively TRBD1 or TRBD2 (5 bases each). From germline, CDR1 is SGHVS and CDR2 FQNEAQ. The CDR3 loop spans 15 amino acids. Trimming removed 4 bases from V and 2 bases from J, with 14 bases in between. The DNA of the CDR3 is TGTGCCAGCAGCTCGACCCGGGACCAACAAGAGACCCAGTACTTC. It specifies CASSSTRDQQETQYF.

The chain uses TRBV9 and TRBJ2-2; 7 nucleotides align to TRBD2. CDR1 and CDR2 (germline): SGDLS, YYNGEE. This CDR3 comprises 15 residues. Germline trimming cut 6 bases from V and 4 bases from J; bases unmatched to any gene: 9. CDR3 in amino acids: CASTPGGIGTGELFF. The CDR3 DNA sequence: TGTGCCAGCACCCCCGGGGGGATAGGCACCGGGGAGCTGTTTTTT.

This clonotype was picked up many times. The chain couples TRBV2 to TRBJ1-6; 7 nucleotides line up with TRBD1. Germline V lookup: CDR1 SNHLY, CDR2 FYNNEI. Germline trimming cut 5 bases from V and 7 bases from J; bases unmatched to any gene: 8. The CDR3 has 15 amino acids. The CDR3 here is CASSQRQGGNSPLHF. Written as DNA, the CDR3 is TGTGCCAGCAGTCAAAGACAGGGCGGCAATTCACCCCTCCACTTT.

This chain connects TRBV20-1 to TRBJ1-4; D is unresolved. Trimming pared 0 bases from V and 7 bases from J, leaving 3 bases between. This CDR3 is 11 amino acids long. CDR1 and CDR2 from the germline V gene are DFQATT and SNEGSKA (reference sequence). This chain's CDR3 is CSARDVEKLFF. The CDR3 DNA follows: TGCAGTGCTAGAGATGTTGAAAAACTGTTTTTT.

This clonotype turned up a few times. The chain couples TRBV6-2 or TRBV6-3 to TRBJ2-7, with TRBD2 as a possible D gene (5 bases). CDR3 size: 15 residues. V shed 6 bases and J shed 0 bases, with 15 bases lying between them. In germline, CDR1 is MNHEY, CDR2 SVGEGT. CDR3 amino acids: CASSKYSGSSYEQYF. CDR3 bases: TGTGCCAGCAGCAAGTACAGCGGAAGCTCCTACGAGCAGTACTTC.

This clonotype was detected a few times. This chain links TRBV4-2 with TRBJ2-1; D gene unclear. V gave up 1 base and J gave up 8 bases, with 6 bases separating them. Germline V gives CDR1 LGHNA, CDR2 YNFKEQ. This CDR3 contains 12 residues. DNA for the CDR3: TGTGCCAGCAGCCAAGTGTTCCATGAGCAGTTCTTC. It translates to CASSQVFHEQFF.

This clonotype was seen more than once but under ten times. The genes are TRBV12-3 or TRBV12-4 and TRBJ2-1; TRBD1 agrees at 8 bases. This CDR3 region has 12 residues. The ends lost 6 bases at V and 14 bases at J; junction bases unmatched: 9. CDR3 bases: TGTGCCAGCAGCCACGGACAGGGTGGGAAGTTCTTC. Residues: CASSHGQGGKFF.

The chain couples TRBV19 to TRBJ2-2; no firm D call. The germline V gene has CDR1 LNHDA and CDR2 SQIVND (reference sequence). The CDR3 is made up of 14 amino acids. The V and J ends lost 8 bases and 4 bases respectively, with 14 bases between them. The CDR3 DNA reads as TGTGCCAGTCTTCCCCAGCCAAGCACCGGGGAGCTGTTTTTT. This translates into CASLPQPSTGELFF. Using reference TRBV19 and TRBJ2-2 for the parts outside the CDR3, the full variable domain is DGGITQSPKYLFRKEGQNVTLSCEQNLNHDAMYWYRQDPGQGLRLIYYSQIVNDFQKGDIAEGYSVSREKKESFPLTVTSAQKNPTAFYLCASLPQPSTGELFFGEGSRLTVL.

This clonotype showed up just a few times. The chain carries TRBV6-6 and TRBJ1-4; D call uncertain. There are 15 residues in the CDR3. The V gene lost 0 bases and the J gene lost 0 bases, with 5 bases spanning the gap. The V gene's germline CDR1 is MNHNY and CDR2 SVGAGI (reference sequence). The CDR3 nucleotides read TGTGCCAGCAGTTACTCATATGCAACTAATGAAAAACTGTTTTTT. Translation: CASSYSYATNEKLFF.

This clonotype has at least ten counts. The chain uses TRBV6-1 and TRBJ2-5, with D unresolved. V gave up 3 bases and J gave up 5 bases, with 10 bases separating them. There are 13 residues in the CDR3. In germline, CDR1 is MNHNS, CDR2 SASEGT. CDR3 residues: CASSDSGLETQYF. The CDR3 DNA is TGTGCCAGCAGTGATTCCGGCCTGGAGACCCAGTACTTC.

V is TRBV10-3 and J is TRBJ1-6; tentative D call: TRBD1 (6 bases). V lost 10 bases and J 4 bases, leaving 14 bases between the germline ends. The CDR3 contains 14 residues. CDR1 ENHRY and CDR2 SYGVKD come from the germline V gene. The CDR3 DNA reads TGTGCCAACCGGGGGGGGCAGTATAATTCACCCCTCCACTTT. Translation: CANRGGQYNSPLHF.

The genes are TRBV28 and TRBJ1-6; TRBD1 agrees at 9 bases. Unmatched junction bases numbered 2, after V lost 2 bases and J lost 9 bases. The germline CDR1 and CDR2 sequences are MDHEN and SYDVKM. This CDR3 comprises 14 residues. The CDR3 DNA follows: TGTGCCAGCAGTTTAGAACAGGGGGCTTCACCCCTCCACTTT. It specifies CASSLEQGASPLHF.

The table lists this clonotype with many counts. The V call is TRBV27, the J call TRBJ1-2; 7 bases match TRBD1. Germline CDR1 is MNHEY and CDR2 is SMNVEV (reference sequence). Trimming removed 4 bases from V and 8 bases from J; junction bases left unmatched: 10. The CDR3 covers 14 residues. DNA of the CDR3: TGTGCCAGCAGTTCCAGTGACAGGGCAAGCGGCTACACCTTC. This gives the protein CASSSSDRASGYTF.

This chain uses TRBV20-1 with TRBJ1-5; D remains ambiguous. Between the trimmed V and J ends, which lost 3 bases and 0 bases, there was a span of 12 bases. The CDR3 spans 15 residues. In germline, CDR1 is DFQATT, CDR2 SNEGSKA (reference sequence). The CDR3 coding sequence is TGCAGTGCTAGCCTGTCAGGTGATAGCAATCAGCCCCAGCATTTT. This codes for CSASLSGDSNQPQHF.

This clonotype was seen a single time. The V gene is TRBV10-3, the J gene TRBJ1-3, with D unresolved. Per the germline V gene, CDR1 is ENHRY and CDR2 is SYGVKD. The V and J ends lost 2 bases and 4 bases respectively, with 9 bases between them. The length of the CDR3 is 14 residues. In DNA form, the CDR3 reads TGTGCCATCAGTGAGGGCGCGCTCGGAAACACCATATATTTT. Residues: CAISEGALGNTIYF.

The V and J genes are TRBV3-1 and TRBJ2-1; D is possibly TRBD1 or TRBD2 (5 bases each). The CDR3 runs 16 residues. V was shortened by 0 bases and J by 2 bases, with 11 bases between the two germline ends. In germline, CDR1 is LGHDT, CDR2 YNNKEL (reference sequence). CDR3 sequence reads: CASSQDWDGAYNEQFF. The DNA of the CDR3 is TGTGCCAGCAGCCAAGATTGGGACGGTGCCTACAATGAGCAGTTCTTC.